Sequencing of this T cell receptor (beta chain) was carried out in a study of blood T cells in healthy people across ages. PCR was performed a second time for about 6 to 12 cycles using a sample-barcoded 5' primer and a J-beta primer mix. TCRdb analysed the 5' RACE reads with MiXCR anew, one entry per CDR3 protein. The data contain approximately 2,000,000 distinct CDR3 sequences, approximately 39% of them seen just once; the ten biggest clones take up 20% to 25%. The CDR3 runs 15 residues. The V and J ends lost 4 bases and 1 base respectively, with 12 bases between them. The germline V gene encodes CDR1 SGHRS and CDR2 YFSETQ.

The TCR comes from a human donor in good health. The sequenced sample consisted of blood. J is TRBJ2-1 and V is TRBV5-1; possibly TRBD2 for D (6 bases). DNA for the CDR3: TGCGCCAGCAGCCCCGAGCGGGTATCCTACAATGAGCAGTTCTTC. It yields the protein CASSPERVSYNEQFF.